A selection of T cell receptor beta chains follows, all from one sample in a study of PD-L1 blockade in urothelial cancer. Assay: immunoSEQ multiplex PCR; the TCRdb copy retains only in-frame clones and omits some. Here the sample spans tens of thousands of clones, just under 85% being singletons. The sequencing here drew on PBMCs, taken around atezolizumab (anti-PD-L1) treatment. The receptors were sampled from an older man with urothelial cancer. Each CDR3 is given with its conserved first and last residue. A D gene is named only where the DNA matches it firmly. Rows give clone size only sometimes, using once, few, many, or a class for an expanded clone.

J: TRBJ2-3; D: TRBD2; size: .; V: TRBV7-9; DNA: TGTGCCAGCAGCTTGGGACTAGCGCCTAGCACAGATACGCAGTATTTT; CDR3: CASSLGLAPSTDTQYF
J: TRBJ2-7; D: TRBD2; size: .; V: TRBV6-1; DNA: TGTGCCAGCAGTGTCCTAGCGGGACTCTACTACGAGCAGTACTTC; CDR3: CASSVLAGLYYEQYF
J: TRBJ2-2; D: .; size: once; V: TRBV21-1; DNA: TGTGCCAGCAGCACCGACTGCACAGGGGAGGACACCGGGGAGCTGTTTTTT; CDR3: CASSTDCTGEDTGELFF
J: TRBJ2-7; D: TRBD2; size: few; V: TRBV19; DNA: TGTGCCAGTAGTATCGCCGGGGGGGTCGGCTACGAGCAGTACTTC; CDR3: CASSIAGGVGYEQYF
J: TRBJ2-6; D: TRBD1; size: .; V: TRBV29-1; DNA: TGCAGCGTTGAAGATCGGGGGACAGGGAGGTCCTCTGGGGCCAACGTCCTGACTTTC; CDR3: CSVEDRGTGRSSGANVLTF
J: TRBJ2-5; D: .; size: .; V: TRBV5-1; DNA: TGCGCCAGCAGCTTGGCAGGTGCCGGGGGTGGAGAGACCCAGTACTTC; CDR3: CASSLAGAGGGETQYF
J: TRBJ1-4; D: TRBD1; size: .; V: TRBV5-1; DNA: TGCGCCAGCAGCCCAGGGGGCCGAACTAATGAAAAACTGTTTTTT; CDR3: CASSPGGRTNEKLFF
J: TRBJ1-5; D: .; size: once; V: TRBV19; DNA: TGTGCCAGTAGTATCGGACAGAATCAGCCCCAGCATTTT; CDR3: CASSIGQNQPQHF
J: TRBJ2-1; D: TRBD2; size: .; V: TRBV5-4; DNA: TGTGCCAGCAGCACCCCTCCTAGCGGTAGCTCCTACAATGAGCAGTTCTTC; CDR3: CASSTPPSGSSYNEQFF
J: TRBJ1-5; D: .; size: .; V: TRBV11-2; DNA: TGTGCCAGCAGCTTAGGGAGCGGTCAGCCCCAGCATTTT; CDR3: CASSLGSGQPQHF
J: TRBJ2-3; D: TRBD1; size: .; V: TRBV6-5; DNA: TGTGCCAGCAGTCGACAGGGGAACACAGATACGCAGTATTTT; CDR3: CASSRQGNTDTQYF